This TCR beta chain was captured by sequencing in a study of response to subunit inactivated influenza vaccine (dated by TCRdb to about 2018). For the study in its entirety: The study used deep quantitative T cell receptor repertoire profiling to track responses to a trivalent subunit inactivated influenza vaccine.

The germline V gene provides CDR1 SGHTA and CDR2 FQGNSA. The CDR3 runs 14 residues from the cysteine to the phenylalanine. Just CDR3 DNA is preserved here, 42 bases in frame from base 1. V is clipped by 1 base and J by 4 bases, and the sequence between their germline boundaries is 11 bases long. As to this clonotype: Which antigen it targets is not known. The input lacks base qualities; no much larger clone sits a single base away.

Overall study outcomes, separate from this receptor: The authors proposed that each seasonal influenza vaccination may bring in only a limited number of new T cells.

To prepare the library, RT-PCR was applied. The reads were generated on an Illumina HiSeq 2500. Through fastp at Q25 and MiXCR, TCRdb rebuilt clones from the public reads, retaining in-frame beta chains. Every distinct CDR3 protein forms one entry, paired with its most common genes and DNA. For this sample the table gives about 650,000 distinct CDR3 sequences, of which more than 15% were detected only once. More than 9% of the sample goes to the ten largest clones. The rearrangement joined TRBV7-2 to TRBJ2-7; no confident D gene assignment can be made. This TCR was sampled from a man over 45 who received an inactivated influenza vaccine. Donor details come from another sample of the same person, matched by shared clones. The sequences come from PBMCs from blood, collected about 12 days after vaccination. In nucleotide form, the sequence is TGTGCCAGCAGCTTAGGGTTAAGGAGTTACGAGCAGTACTTC. The resulting protein is CASSLGLRSYEQYF.